A single sample is the source of the 27 T cell receptor beta chains below, sequenced in a study of beta chain features in type 1 diabetes. Every isolated RNA sample was fully reverse transcribed, so sequencing captured expressed TCRB transcripts. Clones were read by immunoSEQ multiplex PCR, and TCRdb kept only the in-frame ones, dropping some. The table lists around 340,000 clones, less than 20% of them singletons. Sequenced sample: naive CD4+ T cells from blood. The receptors here all came from a woman aged 18-30 years in good health.

The V and J genes are TRBV5-1 and TRBJ1-5; 8 bases align to TRBD1. V shed 3 bases and J 4 bases; nucleotides not matched to a gene: 6. The CDR3 has 15 amino acids. From germline, CDR1 is SGHRS and CDR2 YFSETQ. The DNA for the CDR3 is TGCGCCAGCAGCTGGACAGGGTTAGAGAATCAGCCCCAGCATTTT. This gives the protein CASSWTGLENQPQHF.

Concerning this clone: Other DNA sequences from this sample encode an identical CDR3 as well. J is TRBJ2-6 and V is TRBV7-9, with unresolved D. The germline V and J ends were trimmed by 2 bases and 2 bases, with 7 bases remaining between them. The CDR3 spans 15 residues. Per the germline V gene, CDR1 is SEHNR and CDR2 is FQNEAQ (reference sequence). Here the CDR3 reads CASSLRGAGANVLTF. As DNA, the CDR3 is TGTGCCAGCAGCTTACGAGGAGCTGGGGCCAACGTCCTGACTTTC.

This rearrangement joins TRBV14 to TRBJ1-2, with unresolved D. Deletions cut 1 base from V and 4 bases from J, with 10 bases between. The CDR3 sequence is 14 residues long. Germline V gene lookup returns CDR1 SGHDN and CDR2 FVKESK. CDR3 nucleotide sequence: TGTGCCAGCAGCCAAGTGAACGGGGTCTATGGCTACACCTTC. Protein: CASSQVNGVYGYTF.

The chain couples TRBV29-1 to TRBJ2-7, with TRBD1 matching 9 bases. Germline assignment: CDR1 SQVTM and CDR2 ANQGSEA. The CDR3 has 13 amino acids. V was pared by 5 bases and J by 2 bases, with 4 bases of the junction left unmatched. Here the CDR3 reads CSVRRTGAYEQYF. CDR3 nucleotide sequence: TGCAGCGTTCGCAGGACAGGGGCCTACGAGCAGTACTTC.

The chain has TRBV7-9 and TRBJ1-2; unclear D gene. Deletions cut 1 base from V and 0 bases from J, with 9 bases between. Per the germline V gene, CDR1 is SEHNR and CDR2 is FQNEAQ (reference sequence). This CDR3 comprises 15 residues. The CDR3 loop reads CASSLVAASNYGYTF. DNA of the CDR3: TGTGCCAGCAGCTTAGTTGCAGCGTCTAACTATGGCTACACCTTC.

The gene calls are TRBV5-1 and TRBJ2-7, with 11 bases identical to TRBD2. Unmatched junction bases numbered 5, after V lost 4 bases and J lost 2 bases. The CDR3 loop spans 15 amino acids. CDR1 and CDR2 from the germline V gene are SGHRS and YFSETQ. CDR3 protein: CASSLSSGGPYEQYF. The CDR3 DNA reads TGCGCCAGCAGCCTTTCTAGCGGGGGGCCCTACGAGCAGTACTTC.

The table lists this clone with a few counts. V gene TRBV30 combines with J gene TRBJ2-2; 7 bases are a match to TRBD2. Germline lookup yields CDR1 GTSNPN and CDR2 SVGIG (reference sequence). V was pared by 0 bases and J by 0 bases, with 4 bases of the junction left unmatched. The CDR3 is 16 residues long. CDR3 nucleotides: TGTGCCTGGAGTGTCCTTGGACTAGCGAACACCGGGGAGCTGTTTTTT. Amino acid sequence: CAWSVLGLANTGELFF.

This clone was seen a few times. CDR3 in DNA: TGTGCCAGCAGCGCTGGCCAGGGGGACGGCTACACCTTC. Its translation is CASSAGQGDGYTF. This chain connects TRBV2 to TRBJ1-2; 7 bases agree with TRBD1. Trimming took 6 bases from V and 8 from J; bases not matched to a gene: 9. CDR1 and CDR2 from the germline V gene are SNHLY and FYNNEI. The CDR3 is 13 residues long.

Worth noting for this clone: Other DNA sequences in this specimen translate into the identical CDR3. This chain joins TRBV30 and TRBJ2-7; maybe TRBD2 (5 bases). V lost 2 bases and J lost 0, with 5 bases in between. CDR3 length: 12 residues. Germline-derived CDR1 and CDR2 are GTSNPN and SVGIG (reference sequence). The CDR3 sequence is CAWSRGSYEQYF. DNA of the CDR3: TGTGCCTGGAGTCGGGGCTCCTACGAGCAGTACTTC.

In its sample, this clone was seen a few times. The J gene is TRBJ2-5, the V gene TRBV2, with 12 bases matching TRBD2. The CDR3 covers 15 residues. The germline V gene encodes CDR1 SNHLY and CDR2 FYNNEI. Losses at the gene ends were 6 bases for V and 5 bases for J; bases not matched to a gene: 7. CDR3 nucleotide sequence: TGTGCCAGCAGCATGACTAGCGGGAGAGATGAGACCCAGTACTTC. It translates to CASSMTSGRDETQYF.

This clone was found a few times. J is TRBJ2-3 and V is TRBV18; TRBD1 is a possible D gene (5 bases). Germline V lookup: CDR1 KGHSH, CDR2 LQKENI. The CDR3 spans 15 residues. V lost 2 bases and J lost 3, with 12 bases in between. CDR3 region: CASSPSAGLTDTQYF. The CDR3 nucleotides are TGTGCCAGCTCACCATCGGCAGGGTTGACAGATACGCAGTATTTT.

The V and J genes are TRBV4-1 and TRBJ2-5; the match to TRBD2 covers 13 bases. Germline CDR1 MGHRA, CDR2 YSYEKL. V gave up 4 bases and J gave up 5 bases; unmatched junction bases: 7. This CDR3 contains 16 residues. This CDR3 is CASSPTSGRAGETQYF. The CDR3, as DNA: TGCGCCAGCAGCCCAACTAGCGGGAGGGCCGGGGAGACCCAGTACTTC.

This chain links TRBV29-1 with TRBJ2-5, with TRBD2 matching 12 bases. Per germline, CDR1 SQVTM and CDR2 ANQGSEA. The CDR3 contains 17 residues. V was clipped by 2 bases and J by 1 base; unmatched bases: 8. This CDR3 reads CSVERSLAGGPQETQYF. The CDR3 region has the DNA TGCAGCGTTGAACGCTCCCTAGCGGGAGGGCCCCAAGAGACCCAGTACTTC.

This clone was seen a single time. The chain has TRBV19 and TRBJ2-1; tentative D call: TRBD2 (6 bases). The germline gives CDR1 LNHDA, CDR2 SQIVND (reference sequence). V lost 4 bases and J lost 6, with 10 bases in between. The CDR3 extends over 13 amino acids. CDR3 protein: CASSRRDVNEQFF. The DNA of the CDR3 is TGTGCCAGTAGTAGGAGGGACGTCAATGAGCAGTTCTTC. The full variable domain, in which reference TRBV19 and TRBJ2-1 provide the parts outside the CDR3, is DGGITQSPKYLFRKEGQNVTLSCEQNLNHDAMYWYRQDPGQGLRLIYYSQIVNDFQKGDIAEGYSVSREKKESFPLTVTSAQKNPTAFYLCASSRRDVNEQFFGPGTRLTVL.

This clone was found a few times. This sequence joins TRBV6-5 and TRBJ2-1; TRBD2 agrees at 10 bases. CDR3 length equals 16 residues. Germline V gene sequence: CDR1 MNHEY, CDR2 SVGAGI. V lost 2 bases to trimming and J lost 2 bases; unmatched junction nucleotides: 3. Here the CDR3 DNA reads TGTGCCAGCAGTTACGTCGGGACTAGCGCCTACAATGAGCAGTTCTTC. This gives the protein CASSYVGTSAYNEQFF.

V and J are TRBV2 and TRBJ2-7; 10 positions agree with TRBD1. From germline, CDR1 is SNHLY and CDR2 FYNNEI. The trim removed 7 bases at V and 5 bases at J, leaving 8 bases unmatched. This CDR3 comprises 14 residues. The chain's CDR3 is CASNQDRGPDEQYF. CDR3 DNA: TGTGCCAGCAACCAAGACAGGGGGCCCGACGAGCAGTACTTC. Based on the CDR3 plus reference TRBV2 and TRBJ2-7, the full variable domain is EPEVTQTPSHQVTQMGQEVILRCVPISNHLYFYWYRQILGQKVEFLVSFYNNEISEKSEIFDDQFSVERPDGSNFTLKIRSTKLEDSAMYFCASNQDRGPDEQYFGPGTRLTVT.

V usage is TRBV4-1 and J usage is TRBJ2-3, with TRBD2 identical over 10 bases. Per germline, CDR1 MGHRA and CDR2 YSYEKL. J was trimmed by 5 bases and V by 1 base; bases with no gene match: 12. The CDR3 covers 18 residues. The CDR3 sequence is CASSQGRLSGRRQDTQYF. The CDR3 DNA reads TGCGCCAGCAGCCAAGGTCGCCTTAGCGGGAGGCGTCAAGATACGCAGTATTTT.

The chain joins TRBV9 to TRBJ2-3, with TRBD2 matching over 11 bases. Per germline, CDR1 SGDLS and CDR2 YYNGEE. V lost 3 bases to trimming and J lost 3 bases; unmatched junction nucleotides: 0. This CDR3 has 14 amino acids. The CDR3 reads CASSGTSGTDTQYF. The CDR3 DNA reads as TGTGCCAGCAGCGGGACTAGCGGGACAGATACGCAGTATTTT. Together with reference TRBV9 and TRBJ2-3, the CDR3 gives the full variable domain: DSGVTQTPKHLITATGQRVTLRCSPRSGDLSVYWYQQSLDQGLQFLIQYYNGEERAKGNILERFSAQQFPDLHSELNLSSLELGDSALYFCASSGTSGTDTQYFGPGTRLTVL.

The V call is TRBV7-3, the J call TRBJ2-5; D possibly corresponds to TRBD2 (6 bases). CDR3 length: 16 residues. Trimming pared 1 base from V and 2 bases from J, leaving 14 bases between. Germline V CDR1 and CDR2: SGHTA, FQGTGA. The CDR3 region has the DNA TGTGCCAGCAGCTTAATCCGCAGAGCGGGTCAAGAGACCCAGTACTTC. Protein product: CASSLIRRAGQETQYF.

The chain links TRBV5-1 to TRBJ1-4; TRBD1 matches at 9 bases. Germline CDR1 is SGHRS and CDR2 is YFSETQ. V lost 4 bases and J lost 7; bases outside the gene matches: 2. The CDR3 loop spans 13 amino acids. The CDR3 nucleotides are TGCGCCAGCAGCGGGGGACAGGGTGAAAAACTGTTTTTT. This codes for CASSGGQGEKLFF.

V is TRBV14 and J is TRBJ2-7; 15 bases agree with TRBD2. Per germline, CDR1 SGHDN and CDR2 FVKESK. The CDR3 covers 14 residues. Trimming at V came to 4 bases and at J to 6 bases, leaving 1 base not matched to a gene. The CDR3, as DNA: TGTGCCAGCAGCCCGGGACTAGCGGGAGGCGAGCAGTACTTC. As protein: CASSPGLAGGEQYF.

The chain has TRBV7-2 and TRBJ2-7; tentative D call: TRBD2 (6 bases). CDR3 length equals 15 residues. V lost 4 bases and J 3 bases, leaving 16 bases between the germline ends. CDR1 and CDR2 from the germline V gene are SGHTA and FQGNSA. The CDR3 loop reads CASSSSGTPGYEQYF. As DNA, the CDR3 is TGTGCCAGCAGCTCCTCCGGGACTCCGGGCTACGAGCAGTACTTC.

The V gene is TRBV11-2, the J gene TRBJ1-4; 9 nucleotides match TRBD1. The V gene's germline CDR1 is SGHAT and CDR2 FQNNGV. There are 16 residues in the CDR3. V shed 3 bases, J shed 5 bases, and the junction held 7 bases outside the gene matches. The CDR3 DNA reads TGTGCCAGCAGCTTCCTAGGCGGGACAGGGAATGAAAAACTGTTTTTT. Amino acids: CASSFLGGTGNEKLFF.

The chain has TRBV6-5 and TRBJ2-7; tentative D call: TRBD1 (7 bases). This CDR3 has 15 residues. Germline-derived CDR1 and CDR2 are MNHEY and SVGAGI. Trimming removed 2 bases from V and 2 bases from J, with 13 bases in between. CDR3 loop: CASSYAARGAYEQYF. CDR3 bases: TGTGCCAGCAGTTACGCCGCCAGGGGGGCCTACGAGCAGTACTTC.

The chain has TRBV2 and TRBJ2-3, with TRBD2 as a possible D gene (5 bases). V was pared by 4 bases and J by 4 bases, with 6 bases between. Germline CDR1 reads SNHLY; CDR2 reads FYNNEI. This CDR3 region has 12 residues. The chain's CDR3 is CASSGGADTQYF. Here the CDR3 DNA reads TGTGCCAGCAGTGGGGGAGCAGATACGCAGTATTTT.

This clone was seen a few times. The rearrangement joins TRBV2 to TRBJ1-5, with D perhaps matching TRBD1 (6 bases). Trimming left V 10 bases short and J 3 bases short, with 13 bases between. Germline V gene data show CDR1 as SNHLY and CDR2 as FYNNEI. CDR3 length: 13 residues. The CDR3 nucleotides are TGTGCCACCAGGGGAGGGCTCAATCAGCCCCAGCATTTT. Translating gives CATRGGLNQPQHF. Together with reference TRBV2 and TRBJ1-5, the CDR3 gives the full variable domain: EPEVTQTPSHQVTQMGQEVILRCVPISNHLYFYWYRQILGQKVEFLVSFYNNEISEKSEIFDDQFSVERPDGSNFTLKIRSTKLEDSAMYFCATRGGLNQPQHFGDGTRLSIL.

This clone was found a few times. The chain recombines TRBV2 with TRBJ1-5, with TRBD1 identical over 7 bases. V lost 4 bases, J lost 6 bases, and 0 bases stayed unmatched. Per the germline V gene, CDR1 is SNHLY and CDR2 is FYNNEI. The CDR3 sequence is 12 residues long. The CDR3 DNA sequence: TGTGCCAGCAGTGGGGACAGTCAGCCCCAGCATTTT. Translation: CASSGDSQPQHF.